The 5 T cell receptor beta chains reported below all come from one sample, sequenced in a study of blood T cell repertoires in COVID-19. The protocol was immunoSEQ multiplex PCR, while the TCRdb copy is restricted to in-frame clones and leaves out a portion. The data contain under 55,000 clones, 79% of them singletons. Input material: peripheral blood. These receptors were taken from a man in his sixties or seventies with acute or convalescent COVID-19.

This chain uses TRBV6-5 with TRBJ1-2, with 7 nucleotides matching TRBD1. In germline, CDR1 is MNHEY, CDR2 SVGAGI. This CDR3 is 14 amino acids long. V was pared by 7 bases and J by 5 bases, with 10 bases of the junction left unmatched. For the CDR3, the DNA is TGTGCCAGCACAGATTGGACAGGAAATTATGGCTACACCTTC. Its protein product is CASTDWTGNYGYTF.

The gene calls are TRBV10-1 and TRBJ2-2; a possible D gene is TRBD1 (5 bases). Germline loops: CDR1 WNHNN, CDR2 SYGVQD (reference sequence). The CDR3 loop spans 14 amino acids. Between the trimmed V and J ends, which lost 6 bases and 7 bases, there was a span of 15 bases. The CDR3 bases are TGCGCCAGCAGCTCCCAGGGATTTTTCGGGGAGCTGTTTTTT. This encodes CASSSQGFFGELFF.

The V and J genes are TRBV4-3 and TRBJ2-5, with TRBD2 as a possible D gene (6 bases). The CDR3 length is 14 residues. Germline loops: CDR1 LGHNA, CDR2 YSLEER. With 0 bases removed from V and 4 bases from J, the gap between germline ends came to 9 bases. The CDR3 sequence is CASSQDTSRETQYF. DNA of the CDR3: TGCGCCAGCAGCCAAGATACTAGCAGAGAGACCCAGTACTTC.

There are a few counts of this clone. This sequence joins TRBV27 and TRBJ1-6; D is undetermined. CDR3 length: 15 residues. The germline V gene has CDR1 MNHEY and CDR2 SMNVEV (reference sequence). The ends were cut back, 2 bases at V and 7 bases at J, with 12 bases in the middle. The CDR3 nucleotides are TGTGCCAGCAGTTTAAGGGAGGGATCCAATTCACCCCTCCACTTT. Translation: CASSLREGSNSPLHF.

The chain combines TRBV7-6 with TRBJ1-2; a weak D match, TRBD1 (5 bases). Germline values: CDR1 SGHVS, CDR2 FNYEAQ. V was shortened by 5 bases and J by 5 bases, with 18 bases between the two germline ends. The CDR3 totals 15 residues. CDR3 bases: TGTGCCAGCAGCCAACGGGACTCGCAACCTTATGGCTACACCTTC. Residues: CASSQRDSQPYGYTF.